This T cell receptor beta chain was captured by sequencing in a study of chemoradiotherapy in HPV16-positive cancers. The germline V and J ends were trimmed by 4 bases and 7 bases, with 20 bases remaining between them. Germline V gene sequence: CDR1 SGHDT, CDR2 YYEEEE. The CDR3 covers 15 residues. Sequencing used immunoSEQ multiplex PCR; TCRdb keeps in-frame clones, though not all of them. This repertoire shows 1,000 to 1,500 clones, around four fifths found once; its top ten account for around 12%. The sequencing here drew on tumor tissue, taken from a patient who underwent chemoradiotherapy. This chain connects TRBV5-6 to TRBJ2-5, with D possibly matching TRBD1 (7 bases). This sequence was found in a human donor with HPV-associated anogenital cancer. The CDR3: CASSPRQGWRGTQYF. Written as DNA, the CDR3 is TGTGCCAGCAGCCCCCGACAGGGTTGGAGGGGGACCCAGTACTTC.